One sample yielded the 13 T cell receptor beta chains listed below, sequenced in a study of blood T cell repertoires in COVID-19. Some clones are missing from TCRdb's copy, which holds only in-frame ones; the method was immunoSEQ multiplex PCR. The sample holds 200,000 to 300,000 clones; about 80% are singletons and the top ten take 1.5% to 2%. The sample consisted of peripheral blood. Source of these receptors: a woman of 80 years or more with acute or convalescent COVID-19.

This chain joins TRBV7-2 and TRBJ2-5; no clear D gene. The CDR3 runs 17 residues. Germline CDR1 reads SGHTA; CDR2 reads FQGNSA. Trimming removed 2 bases from V and 5 bases from J, with 21 bases in between. CDR3: CASSLLSSVSFGETQYF. CDR3 DNA sequence: TGTGCCAGCAGCTTATTAAGTTCCGTTAGTTTCGGTGAGACCCAGTACTTC.

V is TRBV30 and J is TRBJ2-1; 7 nucleotides line up with TRBD1. The V segment lost 3 bases and the J segment 3 bases; nucleotides outside the gene matches: 5. This CDR3 spans 14 amino acids. Germline loops: CDR1 GTSNPN, CDR2 SVGIG (reference sequence). CDR3 protein: CAWRIGTDYNEQFF. CDR3 DNA: TGTGCCTGGAGGATAGGGACAGACTACAATGAGCAGTTCTTC.

The chain joins TRBV18 to TRBJ1-2; TRBD1 is a possible D gene (5 bases). V lost 6 bases and J 8 bases, leaving 16 bases between the germline ends. The CDR3 length is 13 residues. Germline assignment: CDR1 KGHSH and CDR2 LQKENI. The CDR3 sequence: CASSPDSLKGYTF. Written as DNA, the CDR3 is TGTGCCAGCTCCCCTGACAGCCTAAAAGGCTACACCTTC.

The chain couples TRBV7-9 to TRBJ2-7; possible D gene TRBD2, 5 bases. The CDR3 extends over 16 amino acids. Germline V gene lookup returns CDR1 SEHNR and CDR2 FQNEAQ (reference sequence). Trimming pared 5 bases from V and 2 bases from J, leaving 19 bases between. CDR3 DNA: TGTGCCAGCAGCCCGGGTGGGGTAGCGAAAACCTACGAGCAGTACTTC. Protein product: CASSPGGVAKTYEQYF. The full variable domain, its missing parts supplied by reference TRBV7-9 and TRBJ2-7, is DTGVSQNPRHKITKRGQNVTFRCDPISEHNRLYWYRQTLGQGPEFLTYFQNEAQLEKSRLLSDRFSAERPKGSFSTLEIQRTEQGDSAMYLCASSPGGVAKTYEQYFGPGTRLTVT.

The chain couples TRBV6-5 to TRBJ1-2; TRBD1 agrees at 11 bases. The germline V gene encodes CDR1 MNHEY and CDR2 SVGAGI. The V gene end was trimmed by 6 bases and the J gene end by 4 bases; junction bases not matched to a gene: 7. This CDR3 contains 15 residues. The CDR3: CASRSSGQGGYGYTF. For the CDR3, the DNA is TGTGCCAGCAGGTCCTCGGGACAGGGGGGCTATGGCTACACCTTC.

This chain joins TRBV3-1 (or the pseudogene TRBV3-2) and TRBJ2-5; D is unresolved. The CDR3 loop spans 14 amino acids. Deletions cut 3 bases from V and 2 bases from J, with 10 bases between. In germline, CDR1 is LGHDT, CDR2 YNNKEL (reference sequence). The DNA for the CDR3 is TGTGCCAGCAGCCAGAGGAGTGGGCAAGAGACCCAGTACTTC. Amino acid sequence: CASSQRSGQETQYF.

On this clone itself: Other DNA sequences of this sample code for an identical CDR3. The gene calls are TRBV5-8 and TRBJ1-5; 9 bases map to TRBD1. The V and J ends lost 0 bases and 4 bases, in that order; junction bases with no gene match: 2. This CDR3 has 15 amino acids. Germline-derived CDR1 and CDR2 are SGHTS and YDEGEE. The CDR3 DNA reads as TGTGCCAGCAGCTTGGGGGACAGGGTAAATCAGCCCCAGCATTTT. Its translation is CASSLGDRVNQPQHF.

This clone was counted only a few times. The CDR3 spells CASRLLDDRSEQYF. DNA for the CDR3: TGCGCCAGCAGGTTGTTGGATGACAGGTCCGAGCAGTACTTC. J is TRBJ2-7 and V is TRBV5-1; tentatively, D is TRBD1 (6 bases). Germline assignment: CDR1 SGHRS and CDR2 YFSETQ. The CDR3 extends over 14 amino acids. Between the trimmed V and J ends, which lost 5 bases and 6 bases, there was a span of 18 bases. Looking up the rest from reference TRBV5-1 and TRBJ2-7 gives the full variable domain: KAGVTQTPRYLIKTRGQQVTLSCSPISGHRSVSWYQQTPGQGLQFLFEYFSETQRNKGNFPGRFSGRQFSNSRSEMNVSTLELGDSALYLCASRLLDDRSEQYFGPGTRLTVT.

This clone was recorded once. The J gene is TRBJ1-2, the V gene TRBV4-3; TRBD1 matches 11 bases. The trim removed 1 base at V and 4 bases at J, leaving 5 bases unmatched. This CDR3 region has 16 residues. The germline V gene encodes CDR1 LGHNA and CDR2 YSLEER. Here the CDR3 reads CASSQVTGTGGYGYTF. The CDR3 nucleotides read TGCGCCAGCAGCCAAGTCACGGGGACAGGGGGCTATGGCTACACCTTC.

The chain employs TRBV19 and TRBJ1-5, with a possible D match to TRBD1 (6 bases). This CDR3 is built from 13 residues. V lost 6 bases and J lost 3, with 9 bases in between. Per germline, CDR1 LNHDA and CDR2 SQIVND (reference sequence). CDR3 coding DNA: TGTGCCAGTAGCGACAGGCTCAATCAGCCCCAGCATTTT. Protein: CASSDRLNQPQHF.

The chain links TRBV18 to TRBJ2-1, with 11 positions matching TRBD2. Germline V gives CDR1 KGHSH, CDR2 LQKENI. V lost 4 bases, J lost 9 bases, and 14 bases stayed unmatched. The CDR3 runs 17 residues. The CDR3 loop reads CASSRDLAGGSLGEQFF. The CDR3 DNA reads as TGTGCCAGCTCACGTGACCTAGCGGGAGGCTCCCTGGGTGAGCAGTTCTTC.

The table lists this clone with a count of one. J is TRBJ1-2 and V is TRBV6-1; D is ambiguous. Germline CDR1 and CDR2: MNHNS and SASEGT. V lost 0 bases and J lost 3, with 11 bases in between. This CDR3 comprises 15 residues. The CDR3 sequence is CASSEARQTYYGYTF. The CDR3 DNA reads TGTGCCAGCAGTGAAGCCCGCCAGACTTACTATGGCTACACCTTC.

The DNA for the CDR3 is TGTGCCATCAGCGGACAGGGGGCTGGTGGCTACACCTTC. It is translated as CAISGQGAGGYTF. V and J are TRBV10-3 and TRBJ1-2; 11 bases map to TRBD1. This CDR3 spans 13 amino acids. CDR1 and CDR2 (germline): ENHRY, SYGVKD. The J segment lost 7 bases and the V segment lost 6 bases, leaving 4 bases of the junction unmatched.